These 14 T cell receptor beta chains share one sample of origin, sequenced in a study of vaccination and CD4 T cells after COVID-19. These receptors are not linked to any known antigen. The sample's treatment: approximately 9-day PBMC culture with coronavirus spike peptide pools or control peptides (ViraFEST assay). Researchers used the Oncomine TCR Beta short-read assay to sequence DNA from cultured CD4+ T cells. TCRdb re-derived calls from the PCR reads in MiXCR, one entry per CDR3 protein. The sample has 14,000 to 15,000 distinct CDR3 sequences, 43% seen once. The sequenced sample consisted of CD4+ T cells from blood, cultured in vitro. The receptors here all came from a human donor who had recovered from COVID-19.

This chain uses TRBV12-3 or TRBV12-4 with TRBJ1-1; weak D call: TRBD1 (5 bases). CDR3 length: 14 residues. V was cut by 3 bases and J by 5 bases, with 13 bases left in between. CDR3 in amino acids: CASSFQARGTEAFF. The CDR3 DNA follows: TGTGCCAGCAGTTTCCAGGCGAGGGGAACTGAAGCTTTCTTT.

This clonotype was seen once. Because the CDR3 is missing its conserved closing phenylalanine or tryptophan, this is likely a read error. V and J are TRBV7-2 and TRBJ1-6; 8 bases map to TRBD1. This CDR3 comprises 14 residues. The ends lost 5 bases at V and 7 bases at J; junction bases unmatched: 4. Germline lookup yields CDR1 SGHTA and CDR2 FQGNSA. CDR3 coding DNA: TGTGCCAGCAGCATGTACAGGGGGAATTCACCCCTCCACATT. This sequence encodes CASSMYRGNSPLHI.

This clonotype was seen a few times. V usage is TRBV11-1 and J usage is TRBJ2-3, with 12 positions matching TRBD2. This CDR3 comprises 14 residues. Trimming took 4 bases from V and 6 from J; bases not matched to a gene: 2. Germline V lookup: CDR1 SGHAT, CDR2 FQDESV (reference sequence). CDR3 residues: CASSSSGRGDTQYF. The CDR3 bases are TGTGCCAGCAGCTCTAGCGGGAGGGGGGATACGCAGTATTTT.

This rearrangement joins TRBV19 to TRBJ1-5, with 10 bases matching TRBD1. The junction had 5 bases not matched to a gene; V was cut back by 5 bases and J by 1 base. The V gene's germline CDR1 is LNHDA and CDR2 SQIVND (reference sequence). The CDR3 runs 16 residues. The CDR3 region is CASSADRGLSNQPQHF. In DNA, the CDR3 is TGTGCCAGTAGTGCCGACAGGGGGCTAAGCAATCAGCCCCAGCATTTT.

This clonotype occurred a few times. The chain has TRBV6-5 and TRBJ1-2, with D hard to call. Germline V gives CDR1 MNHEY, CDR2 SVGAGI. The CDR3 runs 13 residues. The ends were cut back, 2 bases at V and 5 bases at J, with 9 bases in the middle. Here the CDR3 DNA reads TGTGCCAGCAGTTACGGACCGGATTATGGCTACACCTTC. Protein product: CASSYGPDYGYTF.

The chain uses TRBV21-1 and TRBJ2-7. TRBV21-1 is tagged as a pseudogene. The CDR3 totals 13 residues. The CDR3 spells CASSPQGWGEQYF. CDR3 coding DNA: TGTGCCAGCAGCCCCCAAGGGTGGGGCGAGCAGTACTTC.

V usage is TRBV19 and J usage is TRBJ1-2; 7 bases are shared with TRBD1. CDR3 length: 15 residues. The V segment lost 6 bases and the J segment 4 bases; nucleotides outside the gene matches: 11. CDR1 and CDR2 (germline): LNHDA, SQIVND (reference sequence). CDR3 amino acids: CASRIDRARGYGYTF. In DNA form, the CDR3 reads TGTGCCAGTAGGATTGACAGGGCCCGCGGCTATGGCTACACCTTC.

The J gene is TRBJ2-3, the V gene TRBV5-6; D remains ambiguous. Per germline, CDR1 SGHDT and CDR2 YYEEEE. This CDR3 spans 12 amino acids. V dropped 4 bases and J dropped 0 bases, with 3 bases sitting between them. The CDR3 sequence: CASSISTDTQYF. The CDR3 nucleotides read TGTGCCAGCAGCATTAGCACAGATACGCAGTATTTT.

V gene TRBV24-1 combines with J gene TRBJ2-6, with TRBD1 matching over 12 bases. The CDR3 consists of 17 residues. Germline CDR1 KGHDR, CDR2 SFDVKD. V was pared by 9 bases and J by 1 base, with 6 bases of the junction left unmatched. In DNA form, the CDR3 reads TGTGCCACCGGGGACAGGGGGCGCGTATCTGGGGCCAACGTCCTGACTTTC. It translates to CATGDRGRVSGANVLTF.

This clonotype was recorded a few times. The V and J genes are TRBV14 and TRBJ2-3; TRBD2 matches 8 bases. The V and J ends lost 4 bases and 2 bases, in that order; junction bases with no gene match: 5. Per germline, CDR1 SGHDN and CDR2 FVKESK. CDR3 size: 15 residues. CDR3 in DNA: TGTGCCAGCAGCCTACAACTAGCGGCCACAGATACGCAGTATTTT. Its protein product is CASSLQLAATDTQYF.

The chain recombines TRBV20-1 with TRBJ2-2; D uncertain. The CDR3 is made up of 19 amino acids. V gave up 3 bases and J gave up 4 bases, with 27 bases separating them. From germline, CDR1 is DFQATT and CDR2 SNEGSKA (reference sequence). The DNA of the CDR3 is TGCAGTGCTAGGGCTATTCATACATGGGTACTACTTTGCACCGGGGAGCTGTTTTTT. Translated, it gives CSARAIHTWVLLCTGELFF.

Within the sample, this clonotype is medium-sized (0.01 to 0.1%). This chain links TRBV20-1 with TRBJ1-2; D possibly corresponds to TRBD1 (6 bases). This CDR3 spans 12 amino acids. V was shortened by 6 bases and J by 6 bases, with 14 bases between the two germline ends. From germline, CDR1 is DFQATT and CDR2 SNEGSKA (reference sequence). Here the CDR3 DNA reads TGCAGTGCCCTCCGGGACATAAATGGCTACACCTTC. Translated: CSALRDINGYTF.

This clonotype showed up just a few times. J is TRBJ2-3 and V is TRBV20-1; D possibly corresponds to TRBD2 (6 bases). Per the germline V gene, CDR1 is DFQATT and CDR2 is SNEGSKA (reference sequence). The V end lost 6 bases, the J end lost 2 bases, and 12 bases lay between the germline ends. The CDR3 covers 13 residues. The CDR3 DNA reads TGCAGTGCGGAAGCGGGCGTCACAGATACGCAGTATTTT. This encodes CSAEAGVTDTQYF.

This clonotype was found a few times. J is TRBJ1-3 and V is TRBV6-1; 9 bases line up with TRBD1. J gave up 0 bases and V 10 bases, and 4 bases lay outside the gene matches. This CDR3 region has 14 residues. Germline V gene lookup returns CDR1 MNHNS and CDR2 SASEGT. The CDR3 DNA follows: TGTGCCATCACGACAGGGGGCTCTGGAAACACCATATATTTT. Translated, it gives CAITTGGSGNTIYF.